This T cell receptor beta chain was sequenced for a study of patients and donors after allogeneic stem cell transplantation. TCRdb re-called the RT-PCR reads with MiXCR, one entry per CDR3 protein. The sample includes roughly 230,000 distinct CDR3 sequences, about 14% of them seen just once. Trimming shortened V by 2 bases and J by 7 bases, and 11 bases separated the two germline ends. Germline loops: CDR1 GTSNPN, CDR2 SVGIG (reference sequence). CDR3 length: 13 residues. This clonotype originated in a human donor who was either an allogeneic HSCT recipient or a stem cell or donor lymphocyte infusion donor (not recorded which). It is not recorded whose cells these are; they may come from a transplant donor. This sequence joins TRBV30 and TRBJ2-2, with D possibly TRBD1 on 5 matching bases. Sequenced input: blood, either unsorted or a sorted T cell fraction (not recorded which). As DNA, the CDR3 is TGTGCCTGGAGTAGGGGAAAAATCGGGGAGCTGTTTTTT. This codes for CAWSRGKIGELFF. Full variable domain (remainder filled in from reference TRBV30 and TRBJ2-2): SQTIHQWPATLVQPVGSPLSLECTVEGTSNPNLYWYRQAAGRGLQLLFYSVGIGQISSEVPQNLSASRPQDRQFILSSKKLLLSDSGFYLCAWSRGKIGELFFGEGSRLTVL.